Sequencing of this T cell receptor (beta chain) was carried out in a study of T-cell reconstitution after alpha-beta-depleted transplantation in children. The germline gives CDR1 DFQATT, CDR2 SNEGSKA (reference sequence). J lost 3 bases, V lost 2 bases, and 6 bases had no gene match. The length of the CDR3 is 15 residues. This clonotype occurred many times. The authors prepared the TCRbeta library with unique molecular identifiers. TCRdb reanalysed the PCR reads using MiXCR and keeps one entry per CDR3 protein. The data hold some 640,000 distinct CDR3 sequences, with around a sixth observed a single time.

The sequences come from PBMCs from the stem cell graft donor, collected from the stem cell graft. The receptor was isolated from a human donor who donated a stem cell graft to a child with acute myeloid leukemia. The V gene is TRBV20-1, the J gene TRBJ2-3; 9 nucleotides agree with TRBD1. The CDR3 DNA sequence: TGCAGTGCTAGACAGGACAGGGGTGGGACAGATACGCAGTATTTT. It is translated as CSARQDRGGTDTQYF.